The 11 T cell receptor beta chains presented below share a single source sample, sequenced in a study of shared clonotypes between healthy human individuals. Profiled with immunoSEQ multiplex PCR; TCRdb holds only in-frame clones, not every one. Of about 2 million clones detected, about 95% appear once; the ten largest clones hold less than 1.5%. Naive CD8 cells comprised CD45RO-negative, CCR7-positively selected cells, excluding terminally differentiated effector memory CD45RA+ cells. Sequenced: naive CD8+ T cells sorted from blood. The source is a man in his late teens or twenties in good health.

The genes are TRBV5-4 and TRBJ2-7; D might be TRBD1 or TRBD2, each matching 5 bases. CDR3 length equals 13 residues. The germline CDR1 and CDR2 sequences are SGHNT and YYREEE (reference sequence). Trimming shortened V by 6 bases and J by 1 base, and 11 bases separated the two germline ends. CDR3 loop: CASNRDRSYEQYF. The CDR3 DNA sequence: TGTGCCAGCAACCGGGACCGGTCCTACGAGCAGTACTTC.

On this clone itself: This same CDR3 is encoded by further DNA sequences in the sample. In DNA, the CDR3 is TGTGCCAGCAGTTACTCCGACAGTTACGAGCAGTACTTC. This sequence encodes CASSYSDSYEQYF. The chain links TRBV6-6 to TRBJ2-7; TRBD1 is a possible D gene (5 bases). This CDR3 has 13 residues. Per the germline V gene, CDR1 is MNHNY and CDR2 is SVGAGI (reference sequence). Trimming removed 0 bases at V and 4 bases at J, with 7 bases between.

For this clone: Distinct nucleotide sequences in the sample also encode this CDR3. This chain connects TRBV19 to TRBJ2-1, with 9 positions matching TRBD2. Germline assignment: CDR1 LNHDA and CDR2 SQIVND (reference sequence). This CDR3 is built from 15 residues. V trimming: 6 bases; J trimming: 0 bases; junction bases outside the gene matches: 3. The DNA for the CDR3 is TGTGCCAGTAGGCTAGCGGGAAGCTCCTACAATGAGCAGTTCTTC. Its translation is CASRLAGSSYNEQFF.

As DNA, the CDR3 is TGTGCCAGCAGCCCAGGACCCGGAACTTACGAGCAGTACTTC. It translates to CASSPGPGTYEQYF. V is TRBV5-8 and J is TRBJ2-7; D is undetermined. Looked up from germline, CDR1 is SGHTS and CDR2 is YDEGEE. V was cut by 4 bases and J by 4 bases, with 15 bases left in between. The CDR3 length is 14 residues. The whole variable domain, filled in from reference TRBV5-8 and TRBJ2-7, reads EAGVTQSPTHLIKTRGQQATLRCSPISGHTSVYWYQQALGLGLQFLLWYDEGEERNRGNFPPRFSGRQFPNYSSELNVNALELEDSALYLCASSPGPGTYEQYFGPGTRLTVT.

This chain joins TRBV5-1 and TRBJ2-3, with 10 bases that match TRBD2. V was pared by 4 bases and J by 2 bases, with 4 bases of the junction left unmatched. In germline, CDR1 is SGHRS, CDR2 YFSETQ. The CDR3 contains 15 residues. CDR3 protein: CASSPGLADTDTQYF. For the CDR3, the DNA is TGCGCCAGCAGCCCCGGACTAGCGGACACAGATACGCAGTATTTT.

The chain has TRBV10-1 and TRBJ2-7; weak D call: TRBD1 (5 bases). V lost 5 bases, J lost 3 bases, and 14 bases lay in between. The CDR3 runs to 14 residues. Germline V gene lookup returns CDR1 WNHNN and CDR2 SYGVQD (reference sequence). The CDR3 sequence: CASSQLPGNYEQYF. In DNA form, the CDR3 reads TGCGCCAGCAGTCAACTTCCAGGGAACTACGAGCAGTACTTC.

J is TRBJ1-2 and V is TRBV28; D ambiguous. CDR1 and CDR2 from the germline V gene are MDHEN and SYDVKM. Trimming left V 1 base short and J 4 bases short, with 19 bases between. The CDR3 loop spans 17 amino acids. As DNA, the CDR3 is TGTGCCAGCAGTTTATTATACGGCGGGCCGGCCTTCTATGGCTACACCTTC. Protein product: CASSLLYGGPAFYGYTF.

The chain uses TRBV6-6 and TRBJ1-5; D gene uncertain. Germline values: CDR1 MNHNY, CDR2 SVGAGI (reference sequence). The CDR3 is 14 amino acids. The V and J ends lost 5 bases and 0 bases respectively, with 8 bases between them. The CDR3 DNA sequence: TGTGCCAGCAGTGAGGGATATAGCAATCAGCCCCAGCATTTT. Translated, it gives CASSEGYSNQPQHF.

The CDR3 loop is CASSWTGTLLDYGYTF. The CDR3 nucleotides are TGTGCCAGCAGCTGGACAGGGACTCTGTTGGACTATGGCTACACCTTC. The chain carries TRBV5-4 and TRBJ1-2, with TRBD1 matching 8 bases. This CDR3 contains 16 residues. The germline V gene encodes CDR1 SGHNT and CDR2 YYREEE (reference sequence). J lost 3 bases, V lost 3 bases, and 10 bases had no gene match.

CDR3 DNA sequence: TGTGCCAGCACCTATGCAGGGGCCGAAAACTATGGCTACACCTTC. It specifies CASTYAGAENYGYTF. This chain connects TRBV25-1 to TRBJ1-2; perhaps TRBD1 as D (6 bases). The V gene lost 7 bases and the J gene lost 2 bases, with 17 bases spanning the gap. Germline V lookup: CDR1 MGHDK, CDR2 SYGVNS. The CDR3 has 15 amino acids.

The CDR3 here is CASSDRPREANEKLFF. DNA of the CDR3: TGCGCCAGCAGCGATCGTCCCAGGGAGGCTAATGAAAAACTGTTTTTT. V and J are TRBV5-1 and TRBJ1-4; possibly TRBD1 for D (5 bases). Per the germline V gene, CDR1 is SGHRS and CDR2 is YFSETQ. The CDR3 spans 16 residues. V lost 4 bases to trimming and J lost 3 bases, with 16 bases between them.